This T cell receptor beta chain comes out of a study of blood T cell repertoires in COVID-19. CDR3 size: 13 residues. The germline V gene has CDR1 LGHDT and CDR2 YNNKEL (reference sequence). Trimming took off 2 bases at V and 7 bases at J, with 6 bases between the two ends. Some clones are missing from TCRdb's copy, which holds only in-frame ones; the method was immunoSEQ multiplex PCR. The table shows approximately 120,000 clones, with less than 85% occurring only once. This sequence originates from a woman aged 60-75 years with acute or convalescent COVID-19. Material for sequencing was peripheral blood. This chain links TRBV3-1 (or the pseudogene TRBV3-2) with TRBJ1-6; D may be TRBD1 (6 bases). DNA of the CDR3: TGTGCCAGCAGCCAAACAGGGAATTCACCCCTCCACTTT. It is translated as CASSQTGNSPLHF.